This T cell receptor (beta chain) came from a study of CD8 T cells in Susac syndrome. From blood CD8+ and CD4+ T cells, the TCR beta chain was sequenced. The control participants were healthy donors, and these controls were matched with respect to both age and sex. Negative isolation yielded the CD8+ and CD4+ T cells, while FACS enriched the TEMRA cells. This CDR3 has 12 residues. Trimming took off 5 bases at V and 3 bases at J, with 8 bases between the two ends. Germline assignment: CDR1 SGHTA and CDR2 FQGNSA. Random hexamers were used to reverse transcribe an amount of roughly 0.5 to 1 ug RNA. An immunoSEQ multiplex PCR generated amplified TCR beta CDR3 products spanning 54 Vbeta and 13 Jbeta. Each CDR3 protein is one row after TCRdb ran MiXCR on the immunoSEQ multiplex PCR reads. The table lists 120,000 to 150,000 distinct CDR3 sequences, around 94% of them singletons.

Material: CD8+ T cells from PBMCs. This sequence originates from a human donor in good health. This chain uses TRBV7-2 with TRBJ2-7; perhaps TRBD2 as D (5 bases). The CDR3 reads CASSHTSYEQYF. The CDR3 coding sequence is TGTGCCAGCAGCCACACTAGCTACGAGCAGTACTTC.